This T cell receptor beta chain was identified during a study of tumor-infiltrating lymphocytes in oesophageal squamous cell carcinoma. This clonotype was seen repeatedly, ten times or more. CDR3 length equals 17 residues. V was trimmed by 4 bases and J by 0 bases, leaving 18 bases between them. In TCRdb, the PCR reads were re-called with MiXCR into one record per CDR3 protein. The profile shows just under 20,000 distinct CDR3 sequences, about 40% of them singletons. Sequenced material: normal esophageal tissue next to the tumor. The receptor's source is a male donor with esophageal squamous cell carcinoma. J is TRBJ1-2 and V is TRBV12-3 or TRBV12-4, with a weak D call TRBD1 (5 bases). CDR3 region: CASSSLGGSNPNYGYTF. As DNA, the CDR3 is TGTGCCAGCAGTTCACTGGGGGGATCAAATCCTAACTATGGCTACACCTTC.